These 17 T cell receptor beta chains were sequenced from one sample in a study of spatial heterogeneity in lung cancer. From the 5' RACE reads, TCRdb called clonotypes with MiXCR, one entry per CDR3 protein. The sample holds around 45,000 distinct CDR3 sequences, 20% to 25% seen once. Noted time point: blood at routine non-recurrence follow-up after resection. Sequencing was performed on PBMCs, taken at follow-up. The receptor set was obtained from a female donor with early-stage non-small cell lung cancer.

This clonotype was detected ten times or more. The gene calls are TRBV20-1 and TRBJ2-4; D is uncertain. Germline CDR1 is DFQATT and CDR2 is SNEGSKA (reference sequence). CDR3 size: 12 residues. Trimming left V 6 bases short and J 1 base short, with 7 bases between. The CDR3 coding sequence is TGCAGTGCCCCGGTCGCCAAAAACATTCAGTACTTC. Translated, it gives CSAPVAKNIQYF.

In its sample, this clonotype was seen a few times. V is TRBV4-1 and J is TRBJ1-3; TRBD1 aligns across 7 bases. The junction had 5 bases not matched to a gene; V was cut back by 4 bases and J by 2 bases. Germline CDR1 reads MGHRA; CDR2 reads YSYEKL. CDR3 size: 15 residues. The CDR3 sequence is CASSLNDRAGNTIYF. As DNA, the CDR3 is TGCGCCAGCAGCCTAAACGACAGGGCTGGAAACACCATATATTTT.

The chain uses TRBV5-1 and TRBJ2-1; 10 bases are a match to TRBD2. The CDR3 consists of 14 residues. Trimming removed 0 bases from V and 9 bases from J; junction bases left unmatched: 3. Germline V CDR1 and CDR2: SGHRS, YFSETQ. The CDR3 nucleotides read TGCGCCAGCAGCTTGGTGCTAGCGGGGGCTGAGCAGTTCTTC. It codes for CASSLVLAGAEQFF.

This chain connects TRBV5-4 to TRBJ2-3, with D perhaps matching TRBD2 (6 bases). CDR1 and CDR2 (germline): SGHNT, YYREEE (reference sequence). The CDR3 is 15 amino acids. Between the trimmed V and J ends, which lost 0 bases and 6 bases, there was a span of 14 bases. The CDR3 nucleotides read TGTGCCAGCAGCTTGGCAAAGGCGGGAATGGATACGCAGTATTTT. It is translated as CASSLAKAGMDTQYF. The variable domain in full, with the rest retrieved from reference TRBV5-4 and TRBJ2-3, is ETGVTQSPTHLIKTRGQQVTLRCSSQSGHNTVSWYQQALGQGPQFIFQYYREEENGRGNFPPRFSGLQFPNYSSELNVNALELDDSALYLCASSLAKAGMDTQYFGPGTRLTVL.

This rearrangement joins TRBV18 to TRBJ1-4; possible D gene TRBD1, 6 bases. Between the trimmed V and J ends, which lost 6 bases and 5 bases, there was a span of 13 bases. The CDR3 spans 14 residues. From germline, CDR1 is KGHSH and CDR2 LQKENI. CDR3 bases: TGTGCCAGCTCTCCCATTGGGACAAATGAAAAACTGTTTTTT. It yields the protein CASSPIGTNEKLFF.

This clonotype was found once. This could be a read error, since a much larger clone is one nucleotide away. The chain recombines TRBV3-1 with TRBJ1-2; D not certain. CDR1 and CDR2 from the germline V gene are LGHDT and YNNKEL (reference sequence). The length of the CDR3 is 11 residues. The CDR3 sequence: CASSFEYDYTF. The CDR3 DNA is TGTGCCAGCAGCTTTGAGTATGACTACACCTTC.

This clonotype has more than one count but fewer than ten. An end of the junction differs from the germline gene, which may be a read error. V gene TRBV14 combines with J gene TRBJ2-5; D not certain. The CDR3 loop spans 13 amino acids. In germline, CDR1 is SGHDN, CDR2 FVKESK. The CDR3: CASSQARQGTQYF. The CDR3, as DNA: TGTGCCAGCAGCCAAGCCAGGCAAGGGACCCAGTACTTC. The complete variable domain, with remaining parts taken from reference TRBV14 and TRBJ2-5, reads EAGVTQFPSHSVIEKGQTVTLRCDPISGHDNLYWYRRVMGKEIKFLLHFVKESKQDESGMPNNRFLAERTGGTYSTLKVQPAELEDSGVYFCASSQARQGTQYFGPGTRLLVL.

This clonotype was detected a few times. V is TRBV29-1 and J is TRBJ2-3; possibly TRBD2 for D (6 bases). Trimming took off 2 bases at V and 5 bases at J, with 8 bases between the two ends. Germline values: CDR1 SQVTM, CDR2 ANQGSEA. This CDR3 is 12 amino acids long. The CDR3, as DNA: TGCAGCGTTGAATCGGGGGAAGATACGCAGTATTTT. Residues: CSVESGEDTQYF.

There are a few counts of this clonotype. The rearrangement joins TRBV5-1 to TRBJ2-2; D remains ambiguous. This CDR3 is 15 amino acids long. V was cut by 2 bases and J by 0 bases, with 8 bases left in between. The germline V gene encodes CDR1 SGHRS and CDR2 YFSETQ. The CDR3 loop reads CASSFDFANTGELFF. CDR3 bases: TGCGCCAGCAGCTTTGATTTCGCGAACACCGGGGAGCTGTTTTTT. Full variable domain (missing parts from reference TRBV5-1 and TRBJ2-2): KAGVTQTPRYLIKTRGQQVTLSCSPISGHRSVSWYQQTPGQGLQFLFEYFSETQRNKGNFPGRFSGRQFSNSRSEMNVSTLELGDSALYLCASSFDFANTGELFFGEGSRLTVL.

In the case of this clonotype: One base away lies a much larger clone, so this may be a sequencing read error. The CDR3 DNA follows: TGCAGCGTTGAAGCCCGGGACAAGGGGCCAGATACGCAGTATTTT. Protein: CSVEARDKGPDTQYF. The chain employs TRBV29-1 and TRBJ2-3; maybe TRBD1 (6 bases). The CDR3 length is 15 residues. CDR1 SQVTM and CDR2 ANQGSEA come from the germline V gene. V gave up 1 base and J gave up 4 bases, with 15 bases separating them.

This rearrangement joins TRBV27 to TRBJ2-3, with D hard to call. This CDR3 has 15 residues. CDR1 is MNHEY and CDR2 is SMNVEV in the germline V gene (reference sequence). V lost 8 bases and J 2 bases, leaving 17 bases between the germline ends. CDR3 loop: CASGSLRKVTDTQYF. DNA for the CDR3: TGTGCCAGCGGATCCCTGCGGAAGGTCACAGATACGCAGTATTTT.

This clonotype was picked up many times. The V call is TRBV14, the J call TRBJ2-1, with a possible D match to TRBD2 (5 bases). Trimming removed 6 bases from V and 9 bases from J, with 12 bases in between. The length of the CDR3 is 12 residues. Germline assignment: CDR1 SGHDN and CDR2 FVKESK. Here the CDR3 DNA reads TGTGCCAGCAGTCTAGGAGAGGGTGAGCAGTTCTTC. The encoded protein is CASSLGEGEQFF.

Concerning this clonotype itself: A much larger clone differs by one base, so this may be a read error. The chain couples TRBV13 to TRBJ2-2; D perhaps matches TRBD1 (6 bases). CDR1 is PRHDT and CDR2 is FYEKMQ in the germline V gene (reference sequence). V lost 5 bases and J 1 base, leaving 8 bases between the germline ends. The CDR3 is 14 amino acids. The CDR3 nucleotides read TGTGCCAGCAGCATGGGACAGAACACCGGGGAGCTGTTTTTT. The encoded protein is CASSMGQNTGELFF.

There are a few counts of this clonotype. The CDR3 DNA follows: TGTGCCAGCAGACGACCGACCTACTTC. As protein: CASRRPTYF. V gene TRBV6-5 combines with J gene TRBJ2-5; D gene ambiguous. Germline CDR1 and CDR2: MNHEY and SVGAGI. The CDR3 runs 9 residues. V was clipped by 6 bases and J by 14 bases, with 10 bases between them.

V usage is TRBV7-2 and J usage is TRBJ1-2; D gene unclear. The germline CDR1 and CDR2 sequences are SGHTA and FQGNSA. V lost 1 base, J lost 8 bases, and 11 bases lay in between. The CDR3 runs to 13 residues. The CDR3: CASSLVNSRGYTF. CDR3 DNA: TGTGCCAGCAGCTTAGTCAACAGCAGAGGCTACACCTTC.

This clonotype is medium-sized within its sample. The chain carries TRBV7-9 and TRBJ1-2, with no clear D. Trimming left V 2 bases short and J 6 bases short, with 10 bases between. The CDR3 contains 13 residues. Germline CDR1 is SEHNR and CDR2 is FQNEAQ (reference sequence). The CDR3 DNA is TGTGCCAGCAGCTTATTCGCACGAAATGGCTACACCTTC. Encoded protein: CASSLFARNGYTF. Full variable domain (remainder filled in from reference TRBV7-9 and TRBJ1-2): DTGVSQNPRHKITKRGQNVTFRCDPISEHNRLYWYRQTLGQGPEFLTYFQNEAQLEKSRLLSDRFSAERPKGSFSTLEIQRTEQGDSAMYLCASSLFARNGYTFGSGTRLTVV.

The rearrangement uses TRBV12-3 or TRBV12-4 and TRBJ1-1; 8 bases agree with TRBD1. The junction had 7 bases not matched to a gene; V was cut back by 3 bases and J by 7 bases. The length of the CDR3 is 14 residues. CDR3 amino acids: CASSFGQGAFEAFF. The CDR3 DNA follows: TGTGCCAGCAGTTTTGGACAGGGCGCCTTTGAAGCTTTCTTT.